The 28 T cell receptor beta chains in this list originate from one sample, sequenced in a study of T cell responses to AZD1222 COVID-19 vaccine. Only in-frame clones appear in the TCRdb table, and some are missing; sequencing was by immunoSEQ multiplex PCR. The sample records 150,000 to 200,000 clones, around 92% being singletons. The sample here was peripheral blood, taken on day 0 of AZD1222 vaccination. These receptor sequences come from an adult in good health.

This chain connects TRBV19 to TRBJ1-1; a weak D match, TRBD1 (6 bases). Trimming removed 7 bases from V and 4 bases from J, with 19 bases in between. Germline V CDR1 and CDR2: LNHDA, SQIVND (reference sequence). The CDR3 has 15 residues. CDR3 DNA: TGTGCCAGTACTTTCTGGGGGGGCGCGGGCACTGAAGCTTTCTTT. As protein: CASTFWGGAGTEAFF.

J is TRBJ1-1 and V is TRBV2; 7 bases fit TRBD1. The germline CDR1 and CDR2 sequences are SNHLY and FYNNEI. V gave up 7 bases and J gave up 1 base; unmatched junction bases: 6. The CDR3 runs 14 residues. DNA for the CDR3: TGTGCCAGCACCTCCCGACAGGGGAACACTGAAGCTTTCTTT. It codes for CASTSRQGNTEAFF.

This chain's CDR3 is CASSYRWDLRYEQYF. CDR3 DNA: TGTGCCAGCAGTTATAGGTGGGACCTAAGATACGAGCAGTACTTC. The V and J genes are TRBV6-5 and TRBJ2-7, with D perhaps TRBD1 or TRBD2 (5 bases each). Trimming pared 3 bases from V and 4 bases from J, leaving 16 bases between. The CDR3 consists of 15 residues. The germline V gene encodes CDR1 MNHEY and CDR2 SVGAGI.

V and J are TRBV7-8 and TRBJ2-1, with D possibly called TRBD1 or TRBD2 (5 bases each). The CDR3 extends over 17 amino acids. V dropped 5 bases and J dropped 2 bases, with 19 bases sitting between them. Germline V gene lookup returns CDR1 SGHVS and CDR2 FQNEAQ. The CDR3: CASSLNIGQGPYNEQFF. As DNA, the CDR3 is TGTGCCAGCAGCCTAAACATCGGTCAGGGACCCTACAATGAGCAGTTCTTC.

This rearrangement joins TRBV9 to TRBJ1-1; D call uncertain. Germline V gene lookup returns CDR1 SGDLS and CDR2 YYNGEE. With 0 bases removed from V and 5 bases from J, the gap between germline ends came to 8 bases. This CDR3 comprises 13 residues. CDR3 sequence: CASSVGRRTEAFF. The CDR3, as DNA: TGTGCCAGCAGCGTAGGCAGGCGGACTGAAGCTTTCTTT.

The chain is built from TRBV5-1 and TRBJ2-7; 8 bases are shared with TRBD2. Germline assignment: CDR1 SGHRS and CDR2 YFSETQ. CDR3 length: 16 amino acids. J lost 0 bases, V lost 2 bases, and 7 bases had no gene match. CDR3 sequence (DNA): TGCGCCAGCAGCTTCGGACTAGCCCAGAGCTCCTACGAGCAGTACTTC. This codes for CASSFGLAQSSYEQYF.

The gene calls are TRBV7-9 and TRBJ1-4; no firm D call. CDR3 length: 13 amino acids. Between the trimmed V and J ends, which lost 8 bases and 8 bases, there was a span of 15 bases. The germline CDR1 and CDR2 sequences are SEHNR and FQNEAQ (reference sequence). CDR3 sequence (DNA): TGTGCCAGCGGGCACGAGTTGAGAGAAAAACTGTTTTTT. This codes for CASGHELREKLFF.

This clone was counted a few times. The J gene is TRBJ2-7, the V gene TRBV27, with 9 nucleotides matching TRBD1. Germline V gene data show CDR1 as MNHEY and CDR2 as SMNVEV (reference sequence). CDR3 size: 14 residues. Losses at the gene ends were 6 bases for V and 0 bases for J; bases not matched to a gene: 3. The CDR3: CASRTGGGSYEQYF. The CDR3 nucleotides read TGTGCCAGCAGGACAGGGGGGGGCTCCTACGAGCAGTACTTC.

The rearrangement links TRBV12-5 to TRBJ2-7; no clear D gene. Germline CDR1 and CDR2: LGHNT and FRNRAP. The CDR3 has 13 residues. V lost 7 bases and J 3 bases, leaving 13 bases between the germline ends. This CDR3 reads CASAGPPDYEQYF. CDR3 DNA: TGTGCTAGTGCTGGGCCGCCGGACTACGAGCAGTACTTC.

The V and J genes are TRBV19 and TRBJ2-1; D possibly matches TRBD1 or TRBD2 (5 bases each). The CDR3 has 15 amino acids. Germline V lookup: CDR1 LNHDA, CDR2 SQIVND (reference sequence). V dropped 4 bases and J dropped 2 bases, with 12 bases sitting between them. In DNA, the CDR3 is TGTGCCAGTAGTACCGGGACGGCAACCTACAATGAGCAGTTCTTC. Translation gives CASSTGTATYNEQFF.

The CDR3 DNA reads as TGTGCCAGCGGGGTGGGGCCCTTGGACGAGCAGTACTTC. Translation gives CASGVGPLDEQYF. This chain joins TRBV9 and TRBJ2-7; a possible D gene is TRBD1 (5 bases). V lost 7 bases to trimming and J lost 5 bases, with 16 bases between them. Per germline, CDR1 SGDLS and CDR2 YYNGEE. This CDR3 is built from 13 residues.

The CDR3 loop is CASIRREVYNEQFF. DNA for the CDR3: TGTGCCAGCATAAGGCGGGAGGTATACAATGAGCAGTTCTTC. V gene TRBV2 combines with J gene TRBJ2-1, with TRBD2 identical over 8 bases. Trimming at V came to 7 bases and at J to 4 bases, leaving 6 bases not matched to a gene. The CDR3 contains 14 residues. Germline V CDR1 and CDR2: SNHLY, FYNNEI. The full variable domain, in which reference TRBV2 and TRBJ2-1 provide the parts outside the CDR3, is EPEVTQTPSHQVTQMGQEVILRCVPISNHLYFYWYRQILGQKVEFLVSFYNNEISEKSEIFDDQFSVERPDGSNFTLKIRSTKLEDSAMYFCASIRREVYNEQFFGPGTRLTVL.

This clone has a single count. The CDR3 region has the DNA TGCGCCAGCAGCTTGCGGGGAGCAGCAGAGACTGAAGCTTTCTTT. It codes for CASSLRGAAETEAFF. The genes are TRBV5-1 and TRBJ1-1; no definite D call. The CDR3 runs 15 residues. Germline V CDR1 and CDR2: SGHRS, YFSETQ. Trimming shortened V by 1 base and J by 5 bases, and 15 bases separated the two germline ends.

The chain recombines TRBV5-5 with TRBJ2-5; D uncertain. The CDR3 has 16 amino acids. Germline values: CDR1 SGHKS, CDR2 YYEKEE (reference sequence). Trimming cost V 0 bases and J 8 bases, with 20 bases left between them. Written as DNA, the CDR3 is TGTGCCAGCAGCTTGGGGGCACCGGCCCCCCCGGGCACCCAGTACTTC. This encodes CASSLGAPAPPGTQYF. Using reference TRBV5-5 and TRBJ2-5 for the parts outside the CDR3, the full variable domain is DAGVTQSPTHLIKTRGQQVTLRCSPISGHKSVSWYQQVLGQGPQFIFQYYEKEERGRGNFPDRFSARQFPNYSSELNVNALLLGDSALYLCASSLGAPAPPGTQYFGPGTRLLVL.

This clone has only one observation. This rearrangement joins TRBV28 to TRBJ1-2; 9 bases are a match to TRBD1. Germline trimming cut 5 bases from V and 8 bases from J; bases unmatched to any gene: 9. CDR1 and CDR2 (germline): MDHEN, SYDVKM. This CDR3 is built from 14 residues. The CDR3 region has the DNA TGTGCCAGCAGTCTAGGACAGGGGATTGGGGGCTACACCTTC. The encoded protein is CASSLGQGIGGYTF.

The rearrangement uses TRBV27 and TRBJ2-7; TRBD1 agrees at 8 bases. J was trimmed by 2 bases and V by 6 bases; bases with no gene match: 9. From germline, CDR1 is MNHEY and CDR2 SMNVEV (reference sequence). This CDR3 region has 15 residues. The CDR3 is CASRLDRGFPYEQYF. The CDR3 DNA sequence: TGTGCCAGCAGGTTAGACAGGGGATTTCCCTACGAGCAGTACTTC.

The chain employs TRBV4-2 and TRBJ2-7, with D possibly being TRBD2 (6 bases). V was pared by 4 bases and J by 0 bases, with 13 bases between. The CDR3 consists of 15 residues. The V gene's germline CDR1 is LGHNA and CDR2 YNFKEQ. This CDR3 reads CASSPSGGSSYEQYF. The CDR3 DNA is TGTGCCAGCAGCCCGTCTGGGGGGAGCTCCTACGAGCAGTACTTC.

This chain links TRBV19 with TRBJ2-1; 9 nucleotides match TRBD2. V trimming: 5 bases; J trimming: 3 bases; junction bases outside the gene matches: 20. This CDR3 spans 20 amino acids. Per the germline V gene, CDR1 is LNHDA and CDR2 is SQIVND (reference sequence). CDR3 region: CASSSIKEGLASRLYNEQFF. As DNA, the CDR3 is TGTGCCAGTAGTTCCATAAAGGAGGGACTAGCCTCCCGGCTCTACAATGAGCAGTTCTTC.

The gene calls are TRBV29-1 and TRBJ2-7; 7 nucleotides line up with TRBD1. The junction had 9 bases not matched to a gene; V was cut back by 0 bases and J by 4 bases. The CDR3 has 15 residues. Looked up from germline, CDR1 is SQVTM and CDR2 is ANQGSEA. The chain's CDR3 is CSVEDKGRGIYEQYF. The CDR3 DNA reads as TGCAGCGTTGAAGATAAAGGCAGGGGGATTTACGAGCAGTACTTC.

The J gene is TRBJ2-1, the V gene TRBV25-1; 10 nucleotides align to TRBD2. The V and J ends lost 2 bases and 6 bases, in that order; junction bases with no gene match: 4. This CDR3 comprises 15 residues. Germline-derived CDR1 and CDR2 are MGHDK and SYGVNS. Here the CDR3 DNA reads TGTGCCAGCAGTGAACTAGCGGGAGTAGCCAATGAGCAGTTCTTC. It yields the protein CASSELAGVANEQFF.

J is TRBJ1-4 and V is TRBV6-5; 7 nucleotides align to TRBD1. The CDR3 runs 15 residues. The ends lost 6 bases at V and 5 bases at J; junction bases unmatched: 9. Germline values: CDR1 MNHEY, CDR2 SVGAGI. Here the CDR3 DNA reads TGTGCCAGCAGCCCACGACAGGGAAAGAATGAAAAACTGTTTTTT. Protein: CASSPRQGKNEKLFF.

The rearrangement links TRBV28 to TRBJ2-5, with D maybe TRBD1 (5 bases). V shed 9 bases and J shed 5 bases, with 10 bases lying between them. Germline loops: CDR1 MDHEN, CDR2 SYDVKM. This CDR3 spans 11 amino acids. The CDR3 coding sequence is TGTGCCAGTAGGGGTTTTGAGACCCAGTACTTC. It specifies CASRGFETQYF.

CDR3 amino acids: CASSAQFAGLGDNEQFF. The CDR3 bases are TGTGCCAGCAGCGCCCAGTTCGCGGGACTAGGGGACAATGAGCAGTTCTTC. The rearrangement joins TRBV9 to TRBJ2-1, with TRBD2 matching 8 bases. CDR3 size: 17 residues. Germline trimming cut 3 bases from V and 5 bases from J; bases unmatched to any gene: 13. Per the germline V gene, CDR1 is SGDLS and CDR2 is YYNGEE.

The chain couples TRBV12-3 or TRBV12-4 to TRBJ1-5; D is unresolved. The CDR3 is 13 amino acids. V lost 5 bases to trimming and J lost 4 bases, with 9 bases between them. The DNA for the CDR3 is TGTGCCAGCAGTCTCCATACGAATCAGCCCCAGCATTTT. Amino acids: CASSLHTNQPQHF.

This chain uses TRBV30 with TRBJ2-2; tentatively, D is TRBD2 (5 bases). Trimming removed 1 base at V and 2 bases at J, with 8 bases between. Germline loops: CDR1 GTSNPN, CDR2 SVGIG (reference sequence). The CDR3 loop spans 14 amino acids. CDR3: CAWSAEGNTGELFF. The DNA for the CDR3 is TGTGCCTGGAGTGCCGAGGGTAACACCGGGGAGCTGTTTTTT.

The chain couples TRBV6-6 to TRBJ2-1; D is tentatively TRBD1 or TRBD2 (5 bases each). The germline V gene encodes CDR1 MNHNY and CDR2 SVGAGI (reference sequence). V lost 5 bases, J lost 6 bases, and 23 bases lay in between. The CDR3 extends over 17 amino acids. The CDR3, as DNA: TGTGCCAGCAGTCCTGAGACAGCGCTACCCGGGGCCAATGAGCAGTTCTTC. Amino acids: CASSPETALPGANEQFF.

The genes are TRBV7-9 and TRBJ2-6; TRBD2 might be the D (6 bases). The CDR3 is 15 amino acids. Germline V gene sequence: CDR1 SEHNR, CDR2 FQNEAQ (reference sequence). V lost 1 base, J lost 3 bases, and 7 bases lay in between. CDR3 in amino acids: CASSLEGLGANVLTF. For the CDR3, the DNA is TGTGCCAGCAGCTTAGAGGGACTTGGGGCCAACGTCCTGACTTTC.

The rearrangement joins TRBV7-9 to TRBJ2-5; no reliable D call. Between the trimmed V and J ends, which lost 3 bases and 2 bases, there was a span of 10 bases. The CDR3 is made up of 14 amino acids. Germline V CDR1 and CDR2: SEHNR, FQNEAQ (reference sequence). In DNA form, the CDR3 reads TGTGCCAGCAGCTTTCCGGCCCAACAAGAGACCCAGTACTTC. Protein product: CASSFPAQQETQYF.